These 14 T cell receptor beta chains were all obtained from the same sample, sequenced in a study of metastatic and nonmetastatic thyroid tumors. TCRdb reanalyzed the PCR reads via MiXCR. Here the sample spans 10,000 to 15,000 clones, under 30% being singletons. Thyroid surgery took place with no prior treatment in any patient. The specimen sequenced was tumor tissue. The receptors were gathered from a female donor with papillary thyroid cancer or a benign thyroid nodule (not recorded which). Some clones in this sample may be carry-over from other donors' samples.

In its sample, this clone ranks as large. The V call is TRBV2, the J call TRBJ1-2, with 7 bases fitting TRBD1. V lost 8 bases to trimming and J lost 6 bases; unmatched junction nucleotides: 9. CDR3 length equals 13 residues. CDR1 is SNHLY and CDR2 is FYNNEI in the germline V gene. CDR3 loop: CASLGTEDDGYTF. DNA for the CDR3: TGTGCCAGCCTAGGGACAGAAGATGATGGCTACACCTTC.

This chain links TRBV4-2 with TRBJ2-3, with D perhaps matching TRBD2 (5 bases). Trimming removed 1 base at V and 0 bases at J, with 11 bases between. The CDR3 contains 16 residues. Germline CDR1 reads LGHNA; CDR2 reads YNFKEQ. Written as DNA, the CDR3 is TGTGCCAGCAGCCAAGGGACTTTGACTAGCACAGATACGCAGTATTTT. Its protein product is CASSQGTLTSTDTQYF.

In its sample, this clone is medium-sized. The genes are TRBV19 and TRBJ1-2; D ambiguous. The CDR3 runs 13 residues. Germline CDR1 is LNHDA and CDR2 is SQIVND (reference sequence). V lost 1 base and J 8 bases, leaving 11 bases between the germline ends. CDR3 loop: CASSIVPPSGYTF. In DNA, the CDR3 is TGTGCCAGTAGTATAGTTCCCCCCAGCGGCTACACCTTC.

This clone was observed many times. The V call is TRBV30, the J call TRBJ1-1, with D perhaps TRBD1 (6 bases). CDR3 size: 15 residues. The germline V gene has CDR1 GTSNPN and CDR2 SVGIG (reference sequence). The V end was cut by 8 bases, the J end by 5 bases, with 24 bases between. Here the CDR3 DNA reads TGTGCCCGAGAGTTGGGATCCGGCAGGGGTACTGAAGCTTTCTTT. Its protein is CARELGSGRGTEAFF.

This clone occurred many times. The chain joins TRBV11-3 to TRBJ2-2; 10 bases match TRBD2. In germline, CDR1 is SGHNT, CDR2 YENEEA. The CDR3 totals 15 residues. V lost 5 bases, J lost 4 bases, and 4 bases stayed unmatched. The CDR3 loop reads CASSLSGRSTGELFF. Written as DNA, the CDR3 is TGTGCCAGCAGCCTTAGCGGGAGGAGCACCGGGGAGCTGTTTTTT.

In this sample, this clone is medium-sized. This chain uses TRBV3-1 with TRBJ2-7, with TRBD2 matching 8 bases. The CDR3 is 15 amino acids. Per germline, CDR1 LGHDT and CDR2 YNNKEL (reference sequence). V lost 5 bases, J lost 3 bases, and 9 bases stayed unmatched. CDR3 DNA sequence: TGTGCCAGCAGCGCCCGGGGAGCGGGAGTCTACGAGCAGTACTTC. It encodes CASSARGAGVYEQYF.

The chain uses TRBV28 and TRBJ2-7; tentatively, D is TRBD1 (5 bases). The germline V and J ends were trimmed by 6 bases and 0 bases, with 12 bases remaining between them. From germline, CDR1 is MDHEN and CDR2 SYDVKM. CDR3 size: 14 residues. This chain's CDR3 is CASRRQQTSYEQYF. The CDR3 DNA sequence: TGTGCCAGCAGACGACAGCAAACCTCCTACGAGCAGTACTTC.

This clone was counted between two and nine times. This sequence may be a read error, since a much larger clone differs from it by one base. Other DNA sequences in this sample translate to the same CDR3. V gene TRBV5-6 combines with J gene TRBJ2-2, with D maybe TRBD2 (5 bases). There are 14 residues in the CDR3. Germline V lookup: CDR1 SGHDT, CDR2 YYEEEE. CDR3 DNA sequence: TGTGCCAGCAGCATCACCCGTAACACCGGGGAGCTGTTTTTC. Its protein product is CASSITRNTGELFF.

To note about this clone: A much larger clone is a single base away; this may be a read error. The gene calls are TRBV28 and TRBJ2-7; 9 bases match TRBD2. The CDR3 is made up of 15 amino acids. CDR1 and CDR2 from the germline V gene are MDHEN and SYDVKM. CDR3 sequence: CASSYNGGRANEHYF. CDR3 DNA: TGTGCCAGCAGCTACAACGGCGGGAGGGCCAACGAGCATTACTTC.

The table lists this clone with a few counts. The chain's CDR3 is CASSVTGGGGYEQYF. Written as DNA, the CDR3 is TGTGCCAGCAGTGTGACAGGGGGAGGGGGCTACGAGCAGTACTTC. The rearrangement joins TRBV6-1 to TRBJ2-7; 9 nucleotides agree with TRBD1. V shed 4 bases and J 3 bases; nucleotides not matched to a gene: 7. CDR3 length: 15 residues. Germline V gene sequence: CDR1 MNHNS, CDR2 SASEGT.

The DNA of the CDR3 is TGTGCCACCAGCAGTTCCAGGACAGGGCACCGCTCCTACGAGCAGTACTTC. Protein product: CATSSSRTGHRSYEQYF. The rearrangement links TRBV15 to TRBJ2-7, with 8 nucleotides matching TRBD1. CDR3 length: 17 residues. Per the germline V gene, CDR1 is LNHNV and CDR2 is YYDKDF (reference sequence). V lost 3 bases, J lost 0 bases, and 10 bases stayed unmatched.

A remark on this clone: Germline and junction disagree at one end, which may indicate a read error. The chain links TRBV7-6 to TRBJ2-2; tentative D call: TRBD1 (5 bases). Germline loops: CDR1 SGHVS, CDR2 FNYEAQ. The CDR3 is 15 residues long. Here the CDR3 reads CASSLVGLDTWDLFF. In DNA form, the CDR3 reads TGTGCCAGCAGCTTAGTTGGGTTGGACACCTGGGATCTGTTTTTT. The full variable domain, rest sourced from reference TRBV7-6 and TRBJ2-2, is GAGVSQSPRYKVTKRGQDVALRCDPISGHVSLYWYRQALGQGPEFLTYFNYEAQQDKSGLPNDRFSAERPEGSISTLTIQRTEQRDSAMYRCASSLVGLDTWDLFFGEGSRLTVL.

The chain employs TRBV28 and TRBJ1-2; 9 nucleotides line up with TRBD1. This CDR3 is built from 14 residues. Per the germline V gene, CDR1 is MDHEN and CDR2 is SYDVKM. V lost 7 bases, J lost 6 bases, and 9 bases stayed unmatched. The CDR3 coding sequence is TGTGCCAGCACCAGGGACAGGGTTACCCATGGCTACACCTTC. This encodes CASTRDRVTHGYTF.

This clone was recorded a few times. This chain links TRBV10-3 with TRBJ2-7, with D possibly TRBD1 on 6 matching bases. This CDR3 is built from 14 residues. V was cut by 7 bases and J by 4 bases, with 17 bases left in between. Germline lookup yields CDR1 ENHRY and CDR2 SYGVKD. CDR3 nucleotides: TGTGCCATCATCCCAATACAGGGTAGTTACGAGCAGTACTTC. The encoded protein is CAIIPIQGSYEQYF.